The entry below describes one T cell receptor (beta chain). Enrolled through a virtual design, the participants were between roughly 18 and 100 years of age and came from about two dozen US areas. Trimming at V came to 3 bases and at J to 6 bases, leaving 5 bases not matched to a gene. CDR3 size: 15 residues. CDR1 and CDR2 from the germline V gene are LNHDA and SQIVND (reference sequence). Per the study methods: How many nucleated cells were present was estimated from reference gene primer amplification. Data came from immunoSEQ multiplex PCR; TCRdb stores just in-frame clones and leaves some out. The V and J calls and clone size are taken from that table; D and trimming were inferred from the DNA. The table records under 300,000 clones, approximately 90% of them present only once. This specimen comes from a study of blood T cell repertoires in COVID-19.

Sequenced: PBMCs or T cells enriched from blood (not recorded which). The V and J genes are TRBV19 and TRBJ1-5; 10 nucleotides line up with TRBD1. The TCR was taken from a man aged 18 to 30 who had recovered from COVID-19. The DNA for the CDR3 is TGTGCCAGTAGTATGGGGACAGGGGCGGCTCAGCCCCAGCATTTT. Its protein product is CASSMGTGAAQPQHF.